This TCR beta chain was sequenced during a study of shared clonotypes between healthy human individuals. Across the study: Contributing individuals were a couple of females and three males aged 18 to 49. Broader study findings: Several donors had approximately 4.6% of their naive CD4 clonotypes in common. A generally larger estimated richness was seen in naive subsets than in memory subsets.

CDR1 is SGHRS, CDR2 YFSETQ, per germline. The trim removed 4 bases at V and 0 bases at J, leaving 5 bases unmatched. The CDR3 has 16 residues. As to this clone: What it binds is not known.

Deep-level running was used for the assay. Measured with immunoSEQ multiplex PCR; TCRdb has only the in-frame clones, and not every one. The sample shows 2.3 million or so clones, over 90% of them seen only once. This receptor was identified in a man aged 18 to 30 in good health. Some clones in this sample may be carry-over from other donors' samples. The chain employs TRBV5-1 and TRBJ2-5; 11 positions match TRBD2. The sequencing sample was made of naive CD4+ T cells from PBMCs. Indicated subset: CD45RA+ positively selected. The CDR3 coding sequence is TGCGCCAGCAGCCCCTGGACTAGCGGGTACCAAGAGACCCAGTACTTC. Amino acid sequence: CASSPWTSGYQETQYF.